Shown below are 30 T cell receptor beta chains from a single sample sequenced in a study of shared clonotypes between healthy human individuals. Sequencing was performed with immunoSEQ multiplex PCR; in TCRdb, only in-frame clones are kept and a portion is missing. This table holds about 2.4 million clones, around nine tenths found once. Sequences were obtained from naive CD4+ T cells sorted from blood. Subset meaning: CD45RA+ positively selected. The source of these receptors is a man between 18 and 35 years old in good health.

The chain recombines TRBV7-9 with TRBJ2-6; D may match TRBD1 or TRBD2 (5 bases each). The ends were cut back, 4 bases at V and 4 bases at J, with 8 bases in the middle. The V gene's germline CDR1 is SEHNR and CDR2 FQNEAQ (reference sequence). CDR3 length equals 14 residues. The DNA of the CDR3 is TGTGCCAGCAGCTCGGGGCAGGGGGCCAACGTCCTGACTTTC. This codes for CASSSGQGANVLTF.

In its sample, this clone was seen once. V is TRBV6-5 and J is TRBJ2-1, with D possibly being TRBD1 (5 bases). The CDR3 runs 15 residues. The V gene's germline CDR1 is MNHEY and CDR2 SVGAGI. The ends were cut back, 5 bases at V and 2 bases at J, with 13 bases in the middle. The CDR3 loop is CASSTTGKAYNEQFF. The DNA for the CDR3 is TGTGCCAGCAGTACCACAGGAAAAGCCTACAATGAGCAGTTCTTC.

Points on this clone: The sample has other DNA sequences that encode this CDR3 too. The chain couples TRBV6-5 to TRBJ1-3; no reliable D call. This CDR3 is 15 amino acids long. Trimming pared 2 bases from V and 0 bases from J, leaving 8 bases between. Germline V gives CDR1 MNHEY, CDR2 SVGAGI. The CDR3 sequence: CASSYDGLSGNTIYF. The CDR3 DNA sequence: TGTGCCAGCAGTTACGACGGGCTCTCTGGAAACACCATATATTTT.

The chain links TRBV5-1 to TRBJ2-7, with TRBD2 matching over 8 bases. The CDR3 totals 14 residues. Germline CDR1 SGHRS, CDR2 YFSETQ. V lost 4 bases to trimming and J lost 5 bases; unmatched junction nucleotides: 8. The CDR3 DNA reads as TGCGCCAGCAGCCTCGGGGGGGCCGAAAACGAGCAGTACTTC. Translating it yields CASSLGGAENEQYF.

The gene calls are TRBV18 and TRBJ1-3, with D tentatively TRBD1 (5 bases). The CDR3 contains 18 residues. Germline V gives CDR1 KGHSH, CDR2 LQKENI. The V gene lost 2 bases and the J gene lost 0 bases, with 17 bases spanning the gap. The CDR3 here is CASSPLGPIPSSGNTIYF. In nucleotides, the CDR3 is TGTGCCAGCTCACCATTGGGACCGATCCCGAGCTCTGGAAACACCATATATTTT.

As DNA, the CDR3 is TGTGCCAGCAGTTCTGACAGGGGTGGCTACACCTTC. Translated: CASSSDRGGYTF. The J gene is TRBJ1-2, the V gene TRBV6-5; 8 bases agree with TRBD1. Trimming cost V 4 bases and J 7 bases; bases outside gene matches: 2. Germline CDR1 reads MNHEY; CDR2 reads SVGAGI. This CDR3 spans 12 amino acids.

Concerning this clone: The sample has other DNA sequences that encode this CDR3 too. This chain uses TRBV7-2 with TRBJ1-4; 7 positions agree with TRBD1. In germline, CDR1 is SGHTA, CDR2 FQGNSA. Trimming cost V 5 bases and J 8 bases; bases outside gene matches: 8. The CDR3 covers 14 residues. This CDR3 is CASSRDRVGEKLFF. The CDR3 DNA follows: TGTGCCAGCAGCCGAGACAGGGTAGGGGAAAAACTGTTTTTT.

J is TRBJ2-7 and V is TRBV6-5, with 9 nucleotides matching TRBD1. CDR1 is MNHEY and CDR2 is SVGAGI in the germline V gene. This CDR3 has 15 amino acids. V gave up 4 bases and J gave up 1 base; unmatched junction bases: 5. DNA for the CDR3: TGTGCCAGCAGTTTGGGGACAGGGATTTCCTACGAGCAGTACTTC. Its protein product is CASSLGTGISYEQYF.

The CDR3, as DNA: TGTGCCATCAGTGAGTCGAGGGCAGCCATCTACGAGCAGTACTTC. It encodes CAISESRAAIYEQYF. This chain connects TRBV10-3 to TRBJ2-7, with D possibly TRBD2 on 5 matching bases. CDR1 ENHRY and CDR2 SYGVKD come from the germline V gene. Trimming stripped 0 bases from V and 3 bases from J, with 12 bases between. CDR3 length: 15 residues.

The V gene is TRBV6-5, the J gene TRBJ2-7; no clear D gene. CDR1 and CDR2 (germline): MNHEY, SVGAGI. The CDR3 runs 15 residues. The V end lost 2 bases, the J end lost 2 bases, and 13 bases lay between the germline ends. As DNA, the CDR3 is TGTGCCAGCAGTTACACAGCAGCTATCCCCTACGAGCAGTACTTC. Its translation: CASSYTAAIPYEQYF.

V gene TRBV7-9 combines with J gene TRBJ2-6; either TRBD1 or TRBD2 may supply D (5 bases each). V shed 6 bases and J shed 4 bases, with 16 bases lying between them. The CDR3 runs to 16 residues. Germline CDR1 reads SEHNR; CDR2 reads FQNEAQ (reference sequence). The CDR3 protein is CASRRDGHSGANVLTF. CDR3 bases: TGTGCCAGCAGGAGGGACGGCCACTCAGGGGCCAACGTCCTGACTTTC.

The chain is built from TRBV5-1 and TRBJ2-3, with TRBD1 matching over 7 bases. This CDR3 has 15 amino acids. Losses at the gene ends were 0 bases for V and 7 bases for J; bases not matched to a gene: 8. Germline values: CDR1 SGHRS, CDR2 YFSETQ. The chain's CDR3 is CASSLVSGGTNTQYF. CDR3 DNA sequence: TGCGCCAGCAGCTTGGTGTCAGGGGGAACCAATACGCAGTATTTT.

CDR3 DNA: TGTGCCAGTAGTATGAGGGCGGGGGACGCGTCACGCGAGCAGTACTTC. Encoded protein: CASSMRAGDASREQYF. The chain links TRBV19 to TRBJ2-7, with 7 positions matching TRBD2. The CDR3 totals 16 residues. With V trimmed by 3 bases and J by 6 bases, 14 bases remained unmatched. The germline V gene encodes CDR1 LNHDA and CDR2 SQIVND (reference sequence).

Of note for this clone: Just one base apart from a much larger clone, this may be a read error. This same CDR3 is encoded by further DNA sequences in the sample. This rearrangement joins TRBV6-6 to TRBJ2-7; D not resolved. Germline loops: CDR1 MNHNY, CDR2 SVGAGI (reference sequence). V gave up 6 bases and J gave up 1 base, with 4 bases separating them. This CDR3 is built from 11 residues. In DNA, the CDR3 is TGTGCCAGCAGCACTTCCTACGAGCAGTACTTC. Residues: CASSTSYEQYF.

The sample holds one count of this clone. The chain carries TRBV5-1 and TRBJ2-7; the D is unclear. The germline gives CDR1 SGHRS, CDR2 YFSETQ. Between the trimmed V and J ends, which lost 1 base and 2 bases, there was a span of 7 bases. CDR3 size: 13 residues. CDR3 nucleotide sequence: TGCGCCAGCAGCTTGAACGGCCCCTACGAGCAGTACTTC. This translates into CASSLNGPYEQYF.

The genes are TRBV5-1 and TRBJ2-2; D is possibly TRBD1 or TRBD2 (6 bases each). The CDR3 runs 16 residues. Germline V lookup: CDR1 SGHRS, CDR2 YFSETQ. Trimming cost V 0 bases and J 0 bases, with 9 bases left between them. CDR3 sequence (DNA): TGCGCCAGCAGCTTGGTCGGGGGCTCGAACACCGGGGAGCTGTTTTTT. Protein sequence: CASSLVGGSNTGELFF.

V gene TRBV30 combines with J gene TRBJ2-5; 7 bases agree with TRBD1. The J call could be wrong; TRBJ2-7 is a better fit for the DNA end. The CDR3 length is 12 residues. CDR1 GTSNPN and CDR2 SVGIG come from the germline V gene (reference sequence). In DNA form, the CDR3 reads TGTGCCTGGGGACAGGCGACCTACGAGCAGTACTTC. Its protein is CAWGQATYEQYF.

V is TRBV9 and J is TRBJ2-2; D remains ambiguous. The CDR3 consists of 13 residues. The germline gives CDR1 SGDLS, CDR2 YYNGEE. Trimming removed 4 bases from V and 3 bases from J, with 7 bases in between. The CDR3 nucleotides read TGTGCCAGCAGCCTAGAATACACCGGGGAGCTGTTTTTT. As protein: CASSLEYTGELFF.

The rearrangement uses TRBV28 and TRBJ1-2, with 10 nucleotides matching TRBD1. The CDR3 is 13 amino acids. V lost 7 bases and J lost 7; bases outside the gene matches: 6. The germline gives CDR1 MDHEN, CDR2 SYDVKM. CDR3 sequence: CASTRTGGLGYTF. The CDR3 nucleotides are TGTGCCAGCACCCGGACAGGGGGACTTGGCTACACCTTC.

This clone showed up just once. The chain combines TRBV4-2 with TRBJ2-3, with no clear D. The germline V gene has CDR1 LGHNA and CDR2 YNFKEQ. The V and J ends lost 0 bases and 2 bases respectively, with 15 bases between them. The CDR3 loop spans 17 amino acids. Written as DNA, the CDR3 is TGTGCCAGCAGCCAAGAGTTTAGGCAGTACTCCACAGATACGCAGTATTTT. Amino acid sequence: CASSQEFRQYSTDTQYF.

Regarding this clone: The same CDR3 can be traced to other DNA sequences in this sample. The rearrangement joins TRBV7-2 to TRBJ2-3; 9 nucleotides match TRBD1. The germline V gene has CDR1 SGHTA and CDR2 FQGNSA. The trim removed 1 base at V and 1 base at J, leaving 3 bases unmatched. The CDR3 has 16 residues. The CDR3 sequence is CASSLGGQGGTDTQYF. CDR3 sequence (DNA): TGTGCCAGCAGCTTAGGGGGACAGGGTGGCACAGATACGCAGTATTTT.

V gene TRBV9 combines with J gene TRBJ2-3; weak D call: TRBD2 (5 bases). CDR3 length equals 18 residues. V lost 0 bases, J lost 1 base, and 18 bases lay in between. Germline-derived CDR1 and CDR2 are SGDLS and YYNGEE. CDR3 in amino acids: CASSVDPLTTLRTDTQYF. The CDR3 DNA reads TGTGCCAGCAGCGTAGACCCCCTGACTACCCTTCGCACAGATACGCAGTATTTT.

CDR3 residues: CASSAIGLPQYF. CDR3 sequence (DNA): TGTGCCAGCAGTGCGATCGGGCTCCCGCAGTATTTT. The chain joins TRBV2 to TRBJ2-3; no firm D call. CDR3 length equals 12 residues. Germline-derived CDR1 and CDR2 are SNHLY and FYNNEI. V was cut by 4 bases and J by 10 bases, with 12 bases left in between.

The rearrangement joins TRBV18 to TRBJ2-7; possible D gene TRBD1, 6 bases. The length of the CDR3 is 16 residues. V lost 3 bases and J lost 4, with 19 bases in between. The germline V gene has CDR1 KGHSH and CDR2 LQKENI. CDR3 bases: TGTGCCAGCTCACCGATGTTTGGGGGCCGGGATTACGAGCAGTACTTC. Its translation is CASSPMFGGRDYEQYF. Full variable domain (rest looked up from reference TRBV18 and TRBJ2-7): NAGVMQNPRHLVRRRGQEARLRCSPMKGHSHVYWYRQLPEEGLKFMVYLQKENIIDESGMPKERFSAEFPKEGPSILRIQQVVRGDSAAYFCASSPMFGGRDYEQYFGPGTRLTVT.

The chain couples TRBV4-1 to TRBJ2-5; D ambiguous. This CDR3 is 16 amino acids long. CDR1 MGHRA and CDR2 YSYEKL come from the germline V gene. V was shortened by 2 bases and J by 2 bases, with 15 bases between the two germline ends. CDR3 sequence: CASSQLPLPAQETQYF. The CDR3 DNA reads TGCGCCAGCAGCCAATTGCCGCTCCCGGCACAAGAGACCCAGTACTTC.

The V call is TRBV14, the J call TRBJ2-2, with TRBD1 identical over 8 bases. Germline V gene data show CDR1 as SGHDN and CDR2 as FVKESK. V gave up 4 bases and J gave up 7 bases; unmatched junction bases: 5. This CDR3 is built from 14 residues. CDR3: CASSPGQVNGELFF. The CDR3 DNA is TGTGCCAGCAGCCCGGGACAGGTGAACGGGGAGCTGTTTTTT.

A single count supports this clone. The V gene is TRBV5-6, the J gene TRBJ1-5; a possible D gene is TRBD1 (6 bases). The germline gives CDR1 SGHDT, CDR2 YYEEEE. The CDR3 sequence is 15 residues long. V dropped 2 bases and J dropped 6 bases, with 15 bases sitting between them. CDR3 in DNA: TGTGCCAGCAGCTTCGGACAGCCCGGGGGTCAGCCCCAGCATTTT. Its protein product is CASSFGQPGGQPQHF.

The V gene is TRBV2, the J gene TRBJ2-1, with TRBD2 identical over 13 bases. Germline loops: CDR1 SNHLY, CDR2 FYNNEI. The V and J ends lost 4 bases and 3 bases, in that order; junction bases with no gene match: 6. The CDR3 is 17 amino acids. The CDR3 bases are TGTGCCAGCAGTGGGGGGACTAGCGGGGAGTACTACAATGAGCAGTTCTTC. Translation gives CASSGGTSGEYYNEQFF.

This chain connects TRBV27 to TRBJ2-7, with 10 positions matching TRBD1. The CDR3 totals 16 residues. Per the germline V gene, CDR1 is MNHEY and CDR2 is SMNVEV (reference sequence). V dropped 0 bases and J dropped 2; count of bases not matched to a gene: 4. In DNA form, the CDR3 reads TGTGCCAGCAGTTTATCGGGACAGGGGATCGCCTACGAGCAGTACTTC. It specifies CASSLSGQGIAYEQYF.

In this sample, this clone turned up once. The J gene is TRBJ1-2, the V gene TRBV5-5; D call uncertain. The CDR3 is made up of 13 amino acids. Trimming cost V 4 bases and J 0 bases, with 7 bases left between them. Germline V gene lookup returns CDR1 SGHKS and CDR2 YYEKEE (reference sequence). CDR3 sequence: CASSPGSNYGYTF. In DNA, the CDR3 is TGTGCCAGCAGCCCGGGTTCTAACTATGGCTACACCTTC.